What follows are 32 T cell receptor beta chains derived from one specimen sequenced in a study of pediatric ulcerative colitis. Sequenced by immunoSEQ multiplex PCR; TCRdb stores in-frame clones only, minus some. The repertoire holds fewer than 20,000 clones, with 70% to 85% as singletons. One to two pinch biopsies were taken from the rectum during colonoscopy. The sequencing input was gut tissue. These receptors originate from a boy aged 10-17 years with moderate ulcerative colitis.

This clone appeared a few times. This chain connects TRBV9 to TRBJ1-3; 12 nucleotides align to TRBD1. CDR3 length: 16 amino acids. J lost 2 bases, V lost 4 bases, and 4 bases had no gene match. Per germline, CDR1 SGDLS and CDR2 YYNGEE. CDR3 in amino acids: CASSQGQGAPGNTIYF. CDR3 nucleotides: TGTGCCAGCAGCCAGGGACAGGGGGCCCCTGGAAACACCATATATTTT.

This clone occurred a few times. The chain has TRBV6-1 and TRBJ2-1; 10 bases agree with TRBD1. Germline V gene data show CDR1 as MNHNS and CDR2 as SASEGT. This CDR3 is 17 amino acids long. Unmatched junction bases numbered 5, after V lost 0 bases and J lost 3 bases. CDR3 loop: CASSEAGTGVFYNEQFF. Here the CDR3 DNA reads TGTGCCAGCAGTGAAGCAGGGACAGGGGTTTTCTACAATGAGCAGTTCTTC.

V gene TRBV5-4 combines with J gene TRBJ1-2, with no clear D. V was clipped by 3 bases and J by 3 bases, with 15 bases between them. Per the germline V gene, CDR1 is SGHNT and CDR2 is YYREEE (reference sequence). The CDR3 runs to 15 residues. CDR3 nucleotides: TGTGCCAGCAGCTCCTGGACCAAGAAGGACTATGGCTACACCTTC. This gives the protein CASSSWTKKDYGYTF.

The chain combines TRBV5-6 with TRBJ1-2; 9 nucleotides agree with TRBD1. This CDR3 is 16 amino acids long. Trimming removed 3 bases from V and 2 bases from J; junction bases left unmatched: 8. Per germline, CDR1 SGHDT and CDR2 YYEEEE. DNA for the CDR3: TGTGCCAGCAGCTCACCGGGACAGGGAGGAAACTATGGCTACACCTTC. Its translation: CASSSPGQGGNYGYTF.

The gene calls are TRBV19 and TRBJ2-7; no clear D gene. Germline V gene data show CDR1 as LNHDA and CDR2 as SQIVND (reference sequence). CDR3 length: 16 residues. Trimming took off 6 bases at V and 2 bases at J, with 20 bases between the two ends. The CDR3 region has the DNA TGTGCCAGTAGCATTTCGGATACTACCCCCGCCTACGAGCAGTACTTC. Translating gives CASSISDTTPAYEQYF.

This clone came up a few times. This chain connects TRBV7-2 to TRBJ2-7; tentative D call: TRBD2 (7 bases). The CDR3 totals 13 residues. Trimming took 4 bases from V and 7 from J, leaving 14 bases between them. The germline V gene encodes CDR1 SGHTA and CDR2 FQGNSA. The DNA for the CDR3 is TGTGCCAGCAGCTCTTGGAGGGGGGGAGAGCAGTACTTC. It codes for CASSSWRGGEQYF.

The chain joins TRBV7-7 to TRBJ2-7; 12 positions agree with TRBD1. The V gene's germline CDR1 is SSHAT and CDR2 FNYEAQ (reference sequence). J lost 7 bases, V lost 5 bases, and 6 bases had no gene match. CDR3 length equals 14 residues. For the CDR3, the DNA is TGTGCCAGCAGCATGGGACAGGGGGCTAATGAGCAGTACTTC. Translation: CASSMGQGANEQYF.

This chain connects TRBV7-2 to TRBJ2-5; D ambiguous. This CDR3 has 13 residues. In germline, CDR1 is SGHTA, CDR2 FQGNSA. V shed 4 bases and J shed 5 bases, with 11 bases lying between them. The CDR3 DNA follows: TGTGCCAGCAGCTCCCAGATTGGGGAGACCCAGTACTTC. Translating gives CASSSQIGETQYF.

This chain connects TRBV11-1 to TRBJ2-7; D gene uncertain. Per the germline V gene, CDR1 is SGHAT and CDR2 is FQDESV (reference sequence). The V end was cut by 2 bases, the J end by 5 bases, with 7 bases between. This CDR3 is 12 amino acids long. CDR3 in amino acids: CASSLSAHEQYF. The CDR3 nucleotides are TGTGCCAGCAGCTTATCAGCCCACGAGCAGTACTTC.

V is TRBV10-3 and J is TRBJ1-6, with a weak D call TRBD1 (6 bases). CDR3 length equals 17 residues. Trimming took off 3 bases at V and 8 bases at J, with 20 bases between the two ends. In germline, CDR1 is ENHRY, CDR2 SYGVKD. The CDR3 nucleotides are TGTGCCATCAGTGACCAAAACACACAGGGCCCACATTCACCCCTCCACTTT. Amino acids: CAISDQNTQGPHSPLHF.

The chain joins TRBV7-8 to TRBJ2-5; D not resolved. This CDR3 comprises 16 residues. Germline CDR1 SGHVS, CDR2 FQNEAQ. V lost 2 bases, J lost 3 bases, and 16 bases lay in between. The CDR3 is CASSLNLTPGKETQYF. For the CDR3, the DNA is TGTGCCAGCAGCTTAAACCTCACCCCAGGAAAAGAGACCCAGTACTTC.

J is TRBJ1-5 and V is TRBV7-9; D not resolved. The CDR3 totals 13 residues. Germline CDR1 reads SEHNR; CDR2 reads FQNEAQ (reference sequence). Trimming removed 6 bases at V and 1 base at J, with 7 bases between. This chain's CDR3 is CASSFDSNQPQHF. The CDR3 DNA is TGTGCCAGCAGTTTCGACAGCAATCAGCCCCAGCATTTT.

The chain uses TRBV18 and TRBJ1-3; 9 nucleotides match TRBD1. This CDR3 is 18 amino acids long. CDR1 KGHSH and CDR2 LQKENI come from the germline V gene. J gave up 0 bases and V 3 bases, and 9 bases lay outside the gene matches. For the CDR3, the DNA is TGTGCCAGCTCACCGGACAGGGGACGGCATAGCTCTGGAAACACCATATATTTT. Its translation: CASSPDRGRHSSGNTIYF. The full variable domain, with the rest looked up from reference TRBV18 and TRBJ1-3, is NAGVMQNPRHLVRRRGQEARLRCSPMKGHSHVYWYRQLPEEGLKFMVYLQKENIIDESGMPKERFSAEFPKEGPSILRIQQVVRGDSAAYFCASSPDRGRHSSGNTIYFGEGSWLTVV.

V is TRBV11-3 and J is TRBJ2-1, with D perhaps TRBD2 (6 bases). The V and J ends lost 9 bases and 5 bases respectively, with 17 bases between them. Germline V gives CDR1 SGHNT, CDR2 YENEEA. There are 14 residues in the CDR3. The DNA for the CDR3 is TGTGCCAGTGCCTCTAGCGCAGCCCACAATGAGCAGTTCTTC. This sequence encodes CASASSAAHNEQFF.

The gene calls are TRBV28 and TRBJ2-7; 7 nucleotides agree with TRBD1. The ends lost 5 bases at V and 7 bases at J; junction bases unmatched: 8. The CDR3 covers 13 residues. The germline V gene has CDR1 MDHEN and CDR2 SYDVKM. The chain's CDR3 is CASSPNRGWEQYF. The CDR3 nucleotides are TGTGCCAGCAGTCCTAACAGGGGTTGGGAGCAGTACTTC.

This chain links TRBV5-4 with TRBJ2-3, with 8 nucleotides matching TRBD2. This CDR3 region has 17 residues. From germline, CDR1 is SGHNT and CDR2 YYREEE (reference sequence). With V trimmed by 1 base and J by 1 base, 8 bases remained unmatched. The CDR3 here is CASSLIGGGLGTDTQYF. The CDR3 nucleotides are TGTGCCAGCAGCTTGATCGGGGGGGGGCTAGGCACAGATACGCAGTATTTT.

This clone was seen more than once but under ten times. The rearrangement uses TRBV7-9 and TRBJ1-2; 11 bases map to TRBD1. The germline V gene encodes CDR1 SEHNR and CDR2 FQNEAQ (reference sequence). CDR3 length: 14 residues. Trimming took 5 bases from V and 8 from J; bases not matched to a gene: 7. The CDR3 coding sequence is TGTGCCAGCAGCAAACCCGGGACAGGGGGAGGCTACACCTTC. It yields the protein CASSKPGTGGGYTF. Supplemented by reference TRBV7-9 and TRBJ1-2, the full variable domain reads DTGVSQNPRHKITKRGQNVTFRCDPISEHNRLYWYRQTLGQGPEFLTYFQNEAQLEKSRLLSDRFSAERPKGSFSTLEIQRTEQGDSAMYLCASSKPGTGGGYTFGSGTRLTVV.

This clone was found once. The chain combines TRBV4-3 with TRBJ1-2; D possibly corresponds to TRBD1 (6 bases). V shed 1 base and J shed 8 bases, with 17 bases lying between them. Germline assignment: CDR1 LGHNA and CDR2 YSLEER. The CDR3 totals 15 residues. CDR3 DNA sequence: TGCGCCAGCAGCCAAGGGAACTCAGGGGTGGGAGGCTACACCTTC. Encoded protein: CASSQGNSGVGGYTF.

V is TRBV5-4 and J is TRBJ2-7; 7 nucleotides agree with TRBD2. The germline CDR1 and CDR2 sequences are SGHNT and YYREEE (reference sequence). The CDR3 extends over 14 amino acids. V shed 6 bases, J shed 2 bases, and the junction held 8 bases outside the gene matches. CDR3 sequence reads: CASKTSGTPYEQYF. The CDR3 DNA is TGTGCCAGCAAGACGAGCGGGACTCCCTACGAGCAGTACTTC.

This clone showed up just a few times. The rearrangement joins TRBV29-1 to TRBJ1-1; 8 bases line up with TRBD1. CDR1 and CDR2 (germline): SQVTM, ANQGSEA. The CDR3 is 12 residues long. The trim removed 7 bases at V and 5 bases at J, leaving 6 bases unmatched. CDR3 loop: CSARTGKTEAFF. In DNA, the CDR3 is TGCAGCGCCCGGACAGGGAAGACTGAAGCTTTCTTT. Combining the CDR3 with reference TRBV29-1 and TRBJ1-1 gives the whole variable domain SAVISQKPSRDICQRGTSLTIQCQVDSQVTMMFWYRQQPGQSLTLIATANQGSEATYESGFVIDKFPISRPNLTFSTLTVSNMSPEDSSIYLCSARTGKTEAFFGQGTRLTVV.

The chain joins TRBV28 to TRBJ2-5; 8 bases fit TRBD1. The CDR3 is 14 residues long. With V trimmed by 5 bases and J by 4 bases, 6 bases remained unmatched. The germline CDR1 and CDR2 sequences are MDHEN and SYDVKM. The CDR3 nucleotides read TGTGCCAGCAGTCCGGACAGGGTCTCAGAGACCCAGTACTTC. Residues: CASSPDRVSETQYF.

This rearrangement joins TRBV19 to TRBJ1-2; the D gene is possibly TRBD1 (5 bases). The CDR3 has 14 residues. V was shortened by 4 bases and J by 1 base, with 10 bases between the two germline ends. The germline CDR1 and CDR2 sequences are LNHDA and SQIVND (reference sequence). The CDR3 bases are TGTGCCAGTAGTACGACAGTGGGTAACTATGGCTACACCTTC. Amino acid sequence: CASSTTVGNYGYTF. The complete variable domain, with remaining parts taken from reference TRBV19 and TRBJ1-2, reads DGGITQSPKYLFRKEGQNVTLSCEQNLNHDAMYWYRQDPGQGLRLIYYSQIVNDFQKGDIAEGYSVSREKKESFPLTVTSAQKNPTAFYLCASSTTVGNYGYTFGSGTRLTVV.

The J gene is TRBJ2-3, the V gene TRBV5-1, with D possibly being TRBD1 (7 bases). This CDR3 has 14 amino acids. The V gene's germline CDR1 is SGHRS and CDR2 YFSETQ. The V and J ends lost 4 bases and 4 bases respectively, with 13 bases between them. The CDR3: CASSPGQRADTQYF. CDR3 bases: TGCGCCAGCAGCCCGGGACAGCGGGCAGATACGCAGTATTTT.

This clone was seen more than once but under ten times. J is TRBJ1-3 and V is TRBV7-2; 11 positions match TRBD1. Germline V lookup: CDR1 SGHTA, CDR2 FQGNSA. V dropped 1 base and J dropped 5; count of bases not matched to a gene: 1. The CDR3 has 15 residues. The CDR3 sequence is CASSLGTGGRNTIYF. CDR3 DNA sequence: TGTGCCAGCAGCTTAGGGACAGGGGGCCGAAACACCATATATTTT.

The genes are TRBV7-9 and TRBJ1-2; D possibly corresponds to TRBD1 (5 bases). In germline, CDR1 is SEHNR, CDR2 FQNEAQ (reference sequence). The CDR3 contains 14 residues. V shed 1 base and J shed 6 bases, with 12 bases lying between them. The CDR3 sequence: CASSLDRPVHGYTF. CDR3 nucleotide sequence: TGTGCCAGCAGCTTAGACAGGCCGGTCCATGGCTACACCTTC.

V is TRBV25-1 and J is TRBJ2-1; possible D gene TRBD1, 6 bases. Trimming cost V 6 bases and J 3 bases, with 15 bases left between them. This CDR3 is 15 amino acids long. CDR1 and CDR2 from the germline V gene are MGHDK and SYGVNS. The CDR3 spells CASSTQGNGYNEQFF. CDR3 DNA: TGTGCCAGCAGCACACAGGGAAACGGCTACAATGAGCAGTTCTTC.

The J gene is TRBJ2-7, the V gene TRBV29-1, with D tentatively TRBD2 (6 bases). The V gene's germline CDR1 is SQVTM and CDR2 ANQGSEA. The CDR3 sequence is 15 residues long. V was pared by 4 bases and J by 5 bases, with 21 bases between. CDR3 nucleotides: TGCAGCGTTGCCCTTAGGGGCGGAGGGATCCACGAGCAGTACTTC. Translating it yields CSVALRGGGIHEQYF.

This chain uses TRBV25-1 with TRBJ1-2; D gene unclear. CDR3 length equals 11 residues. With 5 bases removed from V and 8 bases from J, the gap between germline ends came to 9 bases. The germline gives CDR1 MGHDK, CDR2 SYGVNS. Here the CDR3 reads CASSIKEGYTF. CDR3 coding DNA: TGTGCCAGCAGTATAAAGGAGGGCTACACCTTC.

The CDR3 is CASSSAATGNTIYF. CDR3 DNA: TGCGCCAGCAGCTCAGCCGCTACGGGAAACACCATATATTTT. This chain connects TRBV5-1 to TRBJ1-3; D is unclear. The CDR3 consists of 14 residues. The germline V and J ends were trimmed by 3 bases and 4 bases, with 11 bases remaining between them. Germline lookup yields CDR1 SGHRS and CDR2 YFSETQ.

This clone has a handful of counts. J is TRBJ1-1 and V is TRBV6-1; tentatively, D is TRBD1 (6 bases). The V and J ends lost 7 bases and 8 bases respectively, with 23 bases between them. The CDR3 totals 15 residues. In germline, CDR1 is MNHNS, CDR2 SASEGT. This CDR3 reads CASTQNPDRRQEAFF. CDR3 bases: TGTGCCAGCACCCAAAACCCGGACAGACGACAGGAAGCTTTCTTT.

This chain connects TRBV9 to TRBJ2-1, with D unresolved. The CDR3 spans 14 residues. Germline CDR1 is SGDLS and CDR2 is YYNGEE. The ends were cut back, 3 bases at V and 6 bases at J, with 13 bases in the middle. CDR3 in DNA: TGTGCCAGCAGCGGTAGAGGCTACTTCAATGAGCAGTTCTTC. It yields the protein CASSGRGYFNEQFF. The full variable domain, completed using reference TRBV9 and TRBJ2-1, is DSGVTQTPKHLITATGQRVTLRCSPRSGDLSVYWYQQSLDQGLQFLIQYYNGEERAKGNILERFSAQQFPDLHSELNLSSLELGDSALYFCASSGRGYFNEQFFGPGTRLTVL.

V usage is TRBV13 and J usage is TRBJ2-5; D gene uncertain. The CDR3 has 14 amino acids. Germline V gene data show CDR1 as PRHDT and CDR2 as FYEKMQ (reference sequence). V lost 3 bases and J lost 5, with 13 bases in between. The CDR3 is CASSFTDARETQYF. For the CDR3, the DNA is TGTGCCAGCAGCTTCACGGACGCACGGGAGACCCAGTACTTC.